Sequencing of this T cell receptor (beta chain) was carried out in a study of human T cells and chemical hapten exposure. Study-wide context: Patch tests of 0.01% DPC on the upper back were read at 6 days. Per-sample TCR yield variation was attributed mainly to small pooled library volume differences.

Individual cDNA molecules (in the library) carried attached unique molecular identifiers. TCRdb called the RACE reads again in MiXCR, with one record for every CDR3 protein. Counted here are some 380,000 distinct CDR3 sequences, roughly 5% occurring once; the ten biggest clones make up around 2.3%. Time point: patch test 1, 2 weeks after DPC sensitization. The treatment denotes: therapeutic diphenylcyclopropenone sensitization with weekly scalp DPC. Blood sampling occurred before each patch-test application. This clonotype was seen repeatedly, ten times or more. This clonotype originated in a woman between 50 and 59 years old with alopecia areata. Some clones in this sample may be carry-over from other donors' samples. Sequencing was performed on whole blood, taken in connection with sensitization to the hapten diphenylcyclopropenone (DPC).

The CDR3 coding sequence is TGTGCCAGCAGCTCGTTGGGACGTTCCGCCTACCGTGAAAAACTGTTTTTT. As protein: CASSSLGRSAYREKLFF. The chain recombines TRBV7-6 with TRBJ1-4; perhaps TRBD1 as D (5 bases). The V end lost 4 bases, the J end lost 7 bases, and 22 bases lay between the germline ends. Per the germline V gene, CDR1 is SGHVS and CDR2 is FNYEAQ. This CDR3 spans 17 amino acids.